This TCR beta chain derives from a study of cytomegalovirus exposure and HLA in healthy donors. Study-level background: About 85 million unique TCRs from HLA-typed donors were held in an early release of data.

PCR primers comprised 60 Vbeta and 13 Jbeta primers. TCRdb's copy holds only in-frame clones and misses some; the assay was immunoSEQ multiplex PCR. Here the sample spans some 160,000 clones, more than 60% being singletons. Germline CDR1 reads MGHRA; CDR2 reads YSYEKL. The CDR3 totals 15 residues. J was trimmed by 3 bases and V by 1 base; bases with no gene match: 3. As for the donors, each was a healthy bone marrow donor. Whole-study results and caveats: Reportedly, diagnosis of cytomegalovirus status by the classifier showed high specificity and sensitivity.

A remark on this clone: Its specificity is not known.

The chain recombines TRBV4-1 with TRBJ1-3; 7 nucleotides align to TRBD1. Sequencing was done on a sample of PBMCs. This TCR was recovered from a woman between 35 and 50 years old in good health and CMV-seropositive. The CDR3 region has the DNA TGCGCCAGCAGCCAAGTCAGGACAGGTGGAAACACCATATATTTT. Translating it yields CASSQVRTGGNTIYF.